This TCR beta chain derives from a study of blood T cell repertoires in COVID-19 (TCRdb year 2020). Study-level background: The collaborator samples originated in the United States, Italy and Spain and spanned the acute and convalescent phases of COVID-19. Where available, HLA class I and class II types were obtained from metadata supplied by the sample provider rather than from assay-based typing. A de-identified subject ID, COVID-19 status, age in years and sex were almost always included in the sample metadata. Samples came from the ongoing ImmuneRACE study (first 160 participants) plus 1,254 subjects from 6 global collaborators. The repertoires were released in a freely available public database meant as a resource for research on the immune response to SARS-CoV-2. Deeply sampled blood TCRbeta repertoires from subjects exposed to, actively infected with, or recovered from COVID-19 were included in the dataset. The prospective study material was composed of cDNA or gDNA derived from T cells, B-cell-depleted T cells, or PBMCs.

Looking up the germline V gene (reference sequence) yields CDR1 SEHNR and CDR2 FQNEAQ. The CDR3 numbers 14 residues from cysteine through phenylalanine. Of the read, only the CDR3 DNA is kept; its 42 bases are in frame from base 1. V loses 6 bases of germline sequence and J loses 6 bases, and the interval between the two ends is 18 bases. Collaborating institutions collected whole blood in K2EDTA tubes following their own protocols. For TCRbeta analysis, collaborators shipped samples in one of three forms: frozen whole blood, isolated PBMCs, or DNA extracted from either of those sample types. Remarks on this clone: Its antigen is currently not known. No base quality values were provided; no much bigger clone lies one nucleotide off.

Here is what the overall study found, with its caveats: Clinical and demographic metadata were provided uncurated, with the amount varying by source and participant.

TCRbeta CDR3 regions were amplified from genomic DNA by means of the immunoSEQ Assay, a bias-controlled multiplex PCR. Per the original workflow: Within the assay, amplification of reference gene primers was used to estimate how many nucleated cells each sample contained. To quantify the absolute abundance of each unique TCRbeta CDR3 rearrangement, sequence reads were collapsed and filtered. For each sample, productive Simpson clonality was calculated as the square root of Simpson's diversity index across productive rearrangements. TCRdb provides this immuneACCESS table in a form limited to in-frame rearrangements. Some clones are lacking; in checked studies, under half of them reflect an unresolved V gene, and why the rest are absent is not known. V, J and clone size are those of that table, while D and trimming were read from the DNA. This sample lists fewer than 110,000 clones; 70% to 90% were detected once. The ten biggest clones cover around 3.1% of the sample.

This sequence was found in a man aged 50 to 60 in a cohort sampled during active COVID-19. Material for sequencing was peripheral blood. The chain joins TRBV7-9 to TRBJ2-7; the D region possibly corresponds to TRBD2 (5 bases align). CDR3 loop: CASRPEGGPGEQYF. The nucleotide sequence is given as TGTGCCAGCAGACCCGAAGGCGGGCCGGGCGAGCAGTACTTC. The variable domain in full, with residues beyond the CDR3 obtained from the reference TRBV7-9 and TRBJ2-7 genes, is DTGVSQNPRHKITKRGQNVTFRCDPISEHNRLYWYRQTLGQGPEFLTYFQNEAQLEKSRLLSDRFSAERPKGSFSTLEIQRTEQGDSAMYLCASRPEGGPGEQYFGPGTRLTVT.